The clone carrying this TCR beta chain appeared once. Germline V CDR1 and CDR2: SGHRS, YFSETQ. The CDR3 covers 14 residues. The V segment lost 5 bases and the J segment 3 bases; nucleotides outside the gene matches: 6. The data were obtained in a study of T cell changes during pregnancy in multiple sclerosis. The method was immunoSEQ multiplex PCR; TCRdb's version includes in-frame clones alone and lacks a portion of them. The sample has some 80,000 clones, 85% to 95% seen once. The specimen was CD4+ T cells from peripheral blood mononuclear cells, collected after pregnancy. The chain links TRBV5-1 to TRBJ2-7; 9 nucleotides line up with TRBD1. This TCR came from a female donor with multiple sclerosis, enrolled in a pregnancy study. Here the CDR3 DNA reads TGCGCCAGCAGGGACGGGACAGGGAACTACGAGCAGTACTTC. It specifies CASRDGTGNYEQYF. The full variable domain, in which reference TRBV5-1 and TRBJ2-7 provide the parts outside the CDR3, is KAGVTQTPRYLIKTRGQQVTLSCSPISGHRSVSWYQQTPGQGLQFLFEYFSETQRNKGNFPGRFSGRQFSNSRSEMNVSTLELGDSALYLCASRDGTGNYEQYFGPGTRLTVT.